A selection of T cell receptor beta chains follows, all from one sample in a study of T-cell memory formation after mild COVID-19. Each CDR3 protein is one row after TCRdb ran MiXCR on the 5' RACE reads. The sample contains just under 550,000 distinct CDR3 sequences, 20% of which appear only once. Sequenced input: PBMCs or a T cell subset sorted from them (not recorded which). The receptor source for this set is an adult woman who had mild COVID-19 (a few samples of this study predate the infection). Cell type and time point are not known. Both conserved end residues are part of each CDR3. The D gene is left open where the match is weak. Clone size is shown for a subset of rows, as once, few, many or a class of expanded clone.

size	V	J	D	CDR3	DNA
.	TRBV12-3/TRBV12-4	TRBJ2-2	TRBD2	CASSLVPGLAGVGTGELFF	TGTGCCAGCAGTCTCGTCCCGGGACTAGCGGGAGTTGGCACCGGGGAGCTGTTTTTT
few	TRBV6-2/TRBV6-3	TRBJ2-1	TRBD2	CASTAGTSGSSYNEQFF	TGTGCCAGCACTGCCGGGACTAGCGGCAGCTCCTACAATGAGCAGTTCTTC
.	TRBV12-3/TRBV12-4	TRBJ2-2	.	CATRDKKNTGELFF	TGTGCCACCAGGGACAAGAAGAACACCGGGGAGCTGTTTTTT
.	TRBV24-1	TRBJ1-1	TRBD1	CATRGGDRANRNTEAFF	TGTGCCACCAGGGGAGGGGACAGGGCAAATCGGAACACTGAAGCTTTCTTT
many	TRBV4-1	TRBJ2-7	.	CASSRGPPGSSLEQYF	TGCGCCAGCAGCCGGGGACCGCCGGGGAGCTCCTTGGAGCAGTACTTC
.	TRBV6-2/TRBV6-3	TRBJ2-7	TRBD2	CASRGGLAVTYEQYF	TGTGCCAGCAGAGGAGGACTAGCGGTTACCTACGAGCAGTACTTC
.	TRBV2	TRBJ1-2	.	CASSQGYYGYTF	TGTGCCAGCAGTCAGGGCTACTATGGCTACACCTTC
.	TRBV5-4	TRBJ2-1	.	CASRSGASAYNEQFF	TGTGCCAGCAGGTCCGGGGCTTCGGCCTACAATGAGCAGTTCTTC
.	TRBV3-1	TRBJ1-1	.	CASSQDLASEAFF	TGTGCCAGCAGCCAAGATTTGGCAAGTGAAGCTTTCTTT
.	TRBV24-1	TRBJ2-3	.	CATSDGTGVDTQYF	TGTGCCACCAGTGATGGAACTGGGGTTGATACGCAGTATTTT
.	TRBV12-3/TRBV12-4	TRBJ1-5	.	CASSLVGHQPQHF	TGTGCCAGCAGTTTAGTAGGGCATCAGCCCCAGCATTTT
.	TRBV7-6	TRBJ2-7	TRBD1	CASSLDRGNEQYF	TGTGCCAGCAGCTTAGACAGGGGAAACGAGCAGTACTTC
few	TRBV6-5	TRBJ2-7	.	CASSPYRSSYEQYF	TGTGCCAGCAGCCCTTACAGGAGCTCCTACGAGCAGTACTTC
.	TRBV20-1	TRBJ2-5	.	CSATLVVGTQYF	TGCAGTGCTACCTTGGTGGTCGGGACCCAGTACTTC
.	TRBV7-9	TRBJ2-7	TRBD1	CASSVRQGQTYEQYF	TGTGCCAGCAGCGTTAGACAGGGACAGACCTACGAGCAGTACTTC
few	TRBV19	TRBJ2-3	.	CATTNDPDTQYF	TGTGCCACTACCAATGATCCAGATACGCAGTATTTT
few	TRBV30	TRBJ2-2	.	CAWSVTSITGELFF	TGTGCCTGGAGTGTAACGTCCATCACCGGGGAGCTGTTTTTT
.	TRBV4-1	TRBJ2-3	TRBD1	CASSQEATGQDTQYF	TGCGCCAGCAGCCAGGAGGCGACAGGGCAAGATACGCAGTATTTT
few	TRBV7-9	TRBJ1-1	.	CASRRGTSDLERAFF	TGTGCCAGCAGGAGAGGGACATCGGACCTGGAGCGAGCTTTCTTT
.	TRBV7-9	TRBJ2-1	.	CASSPLEQGYEQFF	TGTGCCAGCAGCCCCCTCGAACAGGGCTATGAGCAGTTCTTC